One sample yielded the 9 T cell receptor beta chains listed below, sequenced in a study of blood T cell repertoires in COVID-19. Libraries were prepared by immunoSEQ multiplex PCR; TCRdb keeps only in-frame clonotypes and omits some of them. Counted here are approximately 41,000 clones, about four fifths occurring once; the ten biggest clones make up approximately 44%. Sequencing was done on a sample of peripheral blood. Receptors originate from an elderly woman with acute or convalescent COVID-19.

This clone was seen once. The V and J genes are TRBV5-4 and TRBJ1-2; perhaps TRBD1 as D (5 bases). CDR3 length equals 13 residues. Deletions cut 5 bases from V and 5 bases from J, with 13 bases between. Per the germline V gene, CDR1 is SGHNT and CDR2 is YYREEE (reference sequence). CDR3 residues: CASRPPGMYGYTF. The CDR3 nucleotides are TGTGCCAGCAGACCACCAGGGATGTATGGCTACACCTTC.

This clone turned up a few times. The chain employs TRBV28 and TRBJ2-2; possibly TRBD2 for D (5 bases). Trimming cost V 2 bases and J 1 base, with 8 bases left between them. From germline, CDR1 is MDHEN and CDR2 SYDVKM. The CDR3 is 15 residues long. CDR3 DNA: TGTGCCAGCAGTTTAATTGGGAGGAACACCGGGGAGCTGTTTTTT. Translation: CASSLIGRNTGELFF.

The V and J genes are TRBV7-9 and TRBJ1-4; unclear D gene. Germline CDR1 SEHNR, CDR2 FQNEAQ (reference sequence). This CDR3 contains 17 residues. V was trimmed by 5 bases and J by 0 bases, leaving 16 bases between them. CDR3 in amino acids: CASSPPLWRATNEKLFF. The CDR3 DNA sequence: TGTGCCAGCAGCCCCCCGTTGTGGAGAGCAACTAATGAAAAACTGTTTTTT.

This clone appeared a few times. The chain employs TRBV5-1 and TRBJ2-3; 9 bases line up with TRBD2. The CDR3 spans 15 residues. With 2 bases clipped from V and 2 bases from J, the junction kept 3 bases outside the gene matches. From germline, CDR1 is SGHRS and CDR2 YFSETQ. The CDR3 nucleotides read TGCGCCAGCAGCTTCAGCGGGGGGTACACAGATACGCAGTATTTT. It encodes CASSFSGGYTDTQYF.

V is TRBV9 and J is TRBJ2-4; 9 bases map to TRBD1. The germline V gene has CDR1 SGDLS and CDR2 YYNGEE. The ends lost 3 bases at V and 6 bases at J; junction bases unmatched: 4. There are 14 residues in the CDR3. CDR3 loop: CASSGDRVGNIQYF. DNA for the CDR3: TGTGCCAGCAGCGGGGACAGGGTCGGAAACATTCAGTACTTC.

The chain carries TRBV3-1 (or the pseudogene TRBV3-2) and TRBJ1-1; perhaps TRBD1 as D (5 bases). Trimming took 4 bases from V and 0 from J, leaving 9 bases between them. Germline V gene sequence: CDR1 LGHDT, CDR2 YNNKEL (reference sequence). This CDR3 has 14 amino acids. CDR3 in DNA: TGTGCCAGCAGCCGGGGGGTGATGAACACTGAAGCTTTCTTT. Translating it yields CASSRGVMNTEAFF.

The gene calls are TRBV5-5 and TRBJ2-7, with TRBD2 matching over 7 bases. Germline-derived CDR1 and CDR2 are SGHKS and YYEKEE (reference sequence). The V and J ends lost 5 bases and 6 bases, in that order; junction bases with no gene match: 14. The CDR3 length is 15 residues. The CDR3 DNA reads TGTGCCAGCAGTGCGGGGGTGACACGGTGGGGCGAGCAGTACTTC. Amino acids: CASSAGVTRWGEQYF.

This clone was picked up one time. V usage is TRBV7-2 and J usage is TRBJ1-4, with D possibly matching TRBD1 (6 bases). Germline V gene sequence: CDR1 SGHTA, CDR2 FQGNSA. This CDR3 spans 17 amino acids. V lost 1 base and J lost 5, with 17 bases in between. The CDR3 loop reads CASSLGGGGPSNEKLFF. The CDR3 nucleotides read TGTGCCAGCAGCTTAGGAGGGGGTGGGCCGTCGAATGAAAAACTGTTTTTT.

V gene TRBV20-1 combines with J gene TRBJ1-2; no clear D. Germline CDR1 is DFQATT and CDR2 is SNEGSKA (reference sequence). V lost 8 bases, J lost 2 bases, and 9 bases lay in between. The CDR3 has 11 residues. In DNA form, the CDR3 reads TGCAGTTCCCTAAAAAACTATGGCTACACCTTC. Amino acids: CSSLKNYGYTF.